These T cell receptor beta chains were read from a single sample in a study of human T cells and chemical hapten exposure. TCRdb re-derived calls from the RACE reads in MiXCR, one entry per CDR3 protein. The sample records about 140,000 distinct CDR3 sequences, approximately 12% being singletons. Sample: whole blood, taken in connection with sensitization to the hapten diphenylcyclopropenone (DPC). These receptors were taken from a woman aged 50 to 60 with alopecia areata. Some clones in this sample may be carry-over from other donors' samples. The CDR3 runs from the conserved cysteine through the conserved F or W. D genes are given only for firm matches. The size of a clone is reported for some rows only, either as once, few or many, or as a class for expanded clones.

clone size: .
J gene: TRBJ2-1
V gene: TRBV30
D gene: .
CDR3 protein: CAWSVGDLRLHEQFF
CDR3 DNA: TGTGCCTGGAGTGTAGGGGACTTACGCCTCCATGAGCAGTTCTTC

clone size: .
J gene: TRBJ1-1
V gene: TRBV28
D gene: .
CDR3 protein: CASSSLPTEAFF
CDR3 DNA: TGTGCCAGCAGTTCCCTTCCCACTGAAGCTTTCTTT

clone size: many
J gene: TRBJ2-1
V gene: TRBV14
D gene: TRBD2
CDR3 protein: CASSRTERLAGRNEQFF
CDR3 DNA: TGTGCCAGCAGCCGAACGGAGAGACTAGCGGGTAGAAATGAGCAGTTCTTC

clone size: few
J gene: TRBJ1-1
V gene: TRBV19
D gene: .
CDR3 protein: CASSVGQMNTEAFF
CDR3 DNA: TGTGCCAGTAGTGTCGGACAGATGAACACTGAAGCTTTCTTT

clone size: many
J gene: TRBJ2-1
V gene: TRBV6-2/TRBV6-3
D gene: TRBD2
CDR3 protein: CASSPILLAAYNEQFF
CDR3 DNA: TGTGCCAGCAGTCCTATTTTACTAGCGGCCTACAATGAGCAGTTCTTC

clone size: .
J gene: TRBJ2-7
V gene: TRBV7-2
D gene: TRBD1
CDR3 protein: CASSLTGAHEQYF
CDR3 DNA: TGTGCCAGCAGCTTGACAGGGGCCCACGAGCAGTACTTC

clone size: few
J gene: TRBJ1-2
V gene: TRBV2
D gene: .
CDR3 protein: CASSEFRHANYGYTF
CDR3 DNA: TGTGCCAGCAGTGAGTTCAGGCATGCTAACTATGGCTACACCTTC

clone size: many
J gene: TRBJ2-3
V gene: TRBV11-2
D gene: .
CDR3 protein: CASSPGPFPDTQYF
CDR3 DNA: TGTGCCAGCAGCCCCGGACCTTTCCCAGATACGCAGTATTTT

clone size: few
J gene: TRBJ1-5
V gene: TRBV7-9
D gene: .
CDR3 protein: CASSLLGTDNQPQHF
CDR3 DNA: TGTGCCAGCAGCTTGTTAGGAACAGACAATCAGCCCCAGCATTTT

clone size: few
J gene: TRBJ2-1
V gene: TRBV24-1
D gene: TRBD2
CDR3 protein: CATSDKGTSIYNEQFF
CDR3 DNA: TGTGCCACCAGTGATAAGGGGACTAGCATCTACAATGAGCAGTTCTTC

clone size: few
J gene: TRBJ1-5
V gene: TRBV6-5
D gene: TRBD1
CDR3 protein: CASSRNPGQGTPQPQHF
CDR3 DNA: TGTGCCAGCAGCCGAAACCCGGGACAGGGGACCCCACAGCCCCAGCATTTT

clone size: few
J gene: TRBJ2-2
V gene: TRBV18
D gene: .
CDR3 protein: CASSPRHTGELFF
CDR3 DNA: TGTGCCAGCTCACCACGACATACCGGGGAGCTGTTTTTT

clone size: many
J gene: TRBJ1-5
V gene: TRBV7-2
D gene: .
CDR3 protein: CASSLGWQGYSNQPQHF
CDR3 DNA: TGTGCCAGCAGCTTAGGGTGGCAGGGCTATAGCAATCAGCCCCAGCATTTT

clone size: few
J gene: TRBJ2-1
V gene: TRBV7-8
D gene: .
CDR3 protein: CASSTRRGGNEQFF
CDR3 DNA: TGTGCCAGCAGCACACGGAGAGGGGGGAATGAGCAGTTCTTC

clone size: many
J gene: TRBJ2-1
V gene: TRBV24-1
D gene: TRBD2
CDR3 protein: CATSDWASGPRNNEQFF
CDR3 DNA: TGTGCCACCAGTGATTGGGCTAGCGGGCCCCGGAACAATGAGCAGTTCTTC

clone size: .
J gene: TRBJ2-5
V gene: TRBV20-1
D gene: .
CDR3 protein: CSAGRKETQYF
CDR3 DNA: TGCAGTGCTGGAAGGAAGGAGACCCAGTACTTC

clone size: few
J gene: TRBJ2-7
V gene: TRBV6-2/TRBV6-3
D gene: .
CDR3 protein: CATRLNYEQYF
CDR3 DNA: TGTGCCACCCGACTAAACTACGAGCAGTACTTC

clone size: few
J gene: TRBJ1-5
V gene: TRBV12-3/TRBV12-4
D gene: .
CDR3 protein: CASSPRPTGNQPQHF
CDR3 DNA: TGTGCCAGCAGTCCCCGACCAACGGGCAATCAGCCCCAGCATTTT

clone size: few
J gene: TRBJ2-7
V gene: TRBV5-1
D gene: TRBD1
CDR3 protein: CASSPTTGSSYEQYF
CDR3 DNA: TGCGCCAGCAGCCCAACGACAGGGAGCTCCTACGAGCAGTACTTC

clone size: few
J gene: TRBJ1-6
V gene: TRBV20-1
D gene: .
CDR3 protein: CSASRTSRGDSPLHF
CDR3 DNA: TGCAGTGCTTCGCGGACTTCCCGGGGGGATTCACCCCTCCACTTT

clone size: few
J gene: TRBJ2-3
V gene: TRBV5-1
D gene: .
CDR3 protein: CASSPARAGVGTDTQYF
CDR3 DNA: TGCGCCAGCAGCCCCGCCCGGGCTGGGGTAGGGACAGATACGCAGTATTTT

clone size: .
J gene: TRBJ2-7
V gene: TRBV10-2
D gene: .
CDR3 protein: CASSESEISYEQYF
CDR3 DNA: TGCGCCAGCAGTGAGTCGGAGATTTCCTACGAGCAGTACTTC

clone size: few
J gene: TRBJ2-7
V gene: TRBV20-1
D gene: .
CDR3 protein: CSGRRVFYEQYF
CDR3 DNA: TGCAGTGGCCGTCGGGTATTCTACGAGCAGTACTTC